The clone carrying this T cell receptor beta chain has more than one count but fewer than ten. The data originate from a study of human T cells and chemical hapten exposure. Study summary: Diphenylcyclopropenone was administered weekly to the scalp of patients throughout the roughly 25-week study. TCR yields per sample varied, mainly owing to small pooled library volume differences.

The germline V and J ends were trimmed by 2 bases and 0 bases, with 2 bases remaining between them. The CDR3 totals 13 residues. The germline V gene has CDR1 MRHNA and CDR2 SNTAGT. Separate cDNA molecules received unique molecular identifiers, which the library attached to them. TCRdb re-called the reads with MiXCR, one entry per CDR3 protein. Found here are around 1,600 distinct CDR3 sequences, approximately 57% of them singletons; the top ten hold under 4.5%. The treatment here: therapeutic diphenylcyclopropenone sensitization with weekly scalp DPC. Material: whole blood, obtained before DPC sensitization or 2, 6, or about 24 weeks after (not recorded which). This TCR was sampled from an adult with alopecia areata. Some clones in this sample may be carry-over from other donors' samples. This table probably holds off-target reads from a library built for another chain. This chain joins TRBV6-4 and TRBJ2-1; D not resolved. CDR3 DNA sequence: TGTGCCAGCAGTGACAGCTCCTACAATGAGCAGTTCTTC. Its protein is CASSDSSYNEQFF.